This T cell receptor (beta chain) was sequenced for a study of beta chain features in type 1 diabetes. Points from the study as a whole: Lower insertion and higher deletion counts appeared at VDJ junctions in type 1 diabetes patients.

The investigators reverse transcribed all of the isolated RNA, so they sequenced expressed TCRB transcripts. Sequencing was performed with immunoSEQ multiplex PCR; in TCRdb, only in-frame clones are kept and a portion is missing. The sample lists 350,000 to 450,000 clones, approximately 15% seen once, with around 0.035% in the top ten. This CDR3 comprises 13 residues. Germline V lookup: CDR1 GTSNPN, CDR2 SVGIG (reference sequence). V was pared by 2 bases and J by 10 bases, with 6 bases of the junction left unmatched. The table lists this clone with a few counts. Antigen specificity is unknown. The source is a man aged 25 to 40 in good health. V is TRBV30 and J is TRBJ2-1, with TRBD2 matching over 9 bases. Sequenced input: naive CD4+ T cells from blood. CDR3 DNA sequence: TGTGCCTGGAGTTCCCTAGCGGGAAGGGAGCAGTTCTTC. Protein product: CAWSSLAGREQFF.